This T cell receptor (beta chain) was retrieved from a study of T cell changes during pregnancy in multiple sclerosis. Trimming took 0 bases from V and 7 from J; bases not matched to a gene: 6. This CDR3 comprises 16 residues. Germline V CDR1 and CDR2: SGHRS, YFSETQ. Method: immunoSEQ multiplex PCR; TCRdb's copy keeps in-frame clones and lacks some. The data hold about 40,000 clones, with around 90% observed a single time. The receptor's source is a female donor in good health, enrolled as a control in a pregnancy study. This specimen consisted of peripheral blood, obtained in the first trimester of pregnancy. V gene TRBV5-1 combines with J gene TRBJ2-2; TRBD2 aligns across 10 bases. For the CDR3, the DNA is TGCGCCAGCAGCTTGGCTAGCGGGAGTACCGGCGGGGAGCTGTTTTTT. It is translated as CASSLASGSTGGELFF.